A selection of T cell receptor beta chains follows, all from one sample in a study of blood T cell repertoires in COVID-19. This table comes from immunoSEQ multiplex PCR, and its TCRdb copy is limited to in-frame clones, with some not included. The data contain more than 250,000 clones, 92% of them singletons. Sequenced material: PBMCs or T cells enriched from blood (not recorded which). The receptors were sampled from a woman in her 30s who had recovered from COVID-19. Both conserved end residues are part of each CDR3. D genes are given only for firm matches. Only some rows state a clone size, as once, few, many or a class for expanded clones.

V gene,D gene,J gene,clone size,CDR3 protein,CDR3 DNA
TRBV5-4,TRBD2,TRBJ2-1,.,CASSWPSGNEQFF,TGTGCCAGCAGCTGGCCTAGCGGCAATGAGCAGTTCTTC
TRBV28,.,TRBJ1-5,.,CASSLTRSNQPQHF,TGTGCCAGCAGCCTGACAAGAAGCAATCAGCCCCAGCATTTT
TRBV9,.,TRBJ2-1,.,CASSVAGNEQFF,TGTGCCAGCAGCGTAGCGGGGAATGAGCAGTTCTTC
TRBV7-3,.,TRBJ2-1,once,CASSQIPSGGNNEQFF,TGTGCCAGCAGCCAAATCCCGAGCGGCGGAAACAATGAGCAGTTCTTC
TRBV18,TRBD1,TRBJ2-7,.,CASSIGQGSYEQYF,TGTGCCAGCTCAATCGGACAGGGCTCCTACGAGCAGTACTTC
TRBV15,TRBD1,TRBJ2-7,.,CATSRQGAAYEQYF,TGTGCCACCAGCAGACAGGGGGCAGCCTACGAGCAGTACTTC
TRBV19,.,TRBJ1-5,.,CASCPAEGLGSNQPQHF,TGTGCCAGTTGCCCCGCGGAGGGGTTGGGTAGCAATCAGCCCCAGCATTTT
TRBV30,.,TRBJ1-5,.,CAWSVRGTINQPQHF,TGTGCCTGGAGTGTACGGGGGACCATCAATCAGCCCCAGCATTTT
TRBV6-1,TRBD2,TRBJ2-5,.,CASSARPGTSGRIGETQYF,TGTGCCAGCAGTGCCCGACCCGGGACTAGCGGGAGGATAGGGGAGACCCAGTACTTC
TRBV25-1,TRBD1,TRBJ2-2,.,CASSVQGALNTGELFF,TGTGCCAGCAGTGTACAGGGGGCGCTTAACACCGGGGAGCTGTTTTTT